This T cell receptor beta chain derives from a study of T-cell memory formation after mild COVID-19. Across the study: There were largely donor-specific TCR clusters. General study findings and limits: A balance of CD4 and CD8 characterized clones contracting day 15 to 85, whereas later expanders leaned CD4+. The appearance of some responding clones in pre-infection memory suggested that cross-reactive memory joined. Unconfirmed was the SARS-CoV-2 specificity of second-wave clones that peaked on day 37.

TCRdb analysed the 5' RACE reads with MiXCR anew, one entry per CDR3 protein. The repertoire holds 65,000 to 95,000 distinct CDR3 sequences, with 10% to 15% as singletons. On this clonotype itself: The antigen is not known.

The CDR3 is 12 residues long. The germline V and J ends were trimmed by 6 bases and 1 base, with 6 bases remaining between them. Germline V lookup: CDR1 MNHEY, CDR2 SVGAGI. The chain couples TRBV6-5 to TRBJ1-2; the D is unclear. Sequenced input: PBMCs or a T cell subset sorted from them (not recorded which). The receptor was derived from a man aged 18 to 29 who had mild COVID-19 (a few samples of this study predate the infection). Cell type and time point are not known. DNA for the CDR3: TGTGCCAGCAGAGGACTTAACTATGGCTACACCTTC. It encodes CASRGLNYGYTF.